This TCR beta chain emerged from a study of blood T cell repertoires in COVID-19. Overall study: The samples span acute and convalescent COVID-19 from the United States, Italy and Spain.

Germline CDR1 KGHSH, CDR2 LQKENI. The CDR3 loop spans 14 amino acids. Trimming took 4 bases from V and 5 from J; bases not matched to a gene: 3. Using immunoSEQ multiplex PCR, the repertoire was profiled, and TCRdb retains in-frame clones only, with some absent. The sample holds about 210,000 clones; around 84% are singletons and the top ten take about 9.7%. The sample was peripheral blood. This TCR came from a man aged 45-65 years with active or convalescent COVID-19. The chain couples TRBV18 to TRBJ2-3, with 10 bases identical to TRBD1. CDR3: CASSRGTGEDTQYF. Here the CDR3 DNA reads TGTGCCAGCTCACGCGGGACAGGGGAAGATACGCAGTATTTT. Variable domain in full (rest from reference TRBV18 and TRBJ2-3): NAGVMQNPRHLVRRRGQEARLRCSPMKGHSHVYWYRQLPEEGLKFMVYLQKENIIDESGMPKERFSAEFPKEGPSILRIQQVVRGDSAAYFCASSRGTGEDTQYFGPGTRLTVL.